This TCR beta chain was observed in a study of molecular identifiers for immune sequencing clone quantification. For bulk TCR libraries, previously described methods and listed TCR primers were used. TCRdb redid the calling of the PCR reads with MiXCR, one entry per CDR3 protein. This table holds about 640,000 distinct CDR3 sequences, 15% to 20% found once. Libraries for naive CD8 T cells, which were made from approximately 20,000 to 1,000,000 sorted cells, drew on 10%, 30% or 50% of the RNA. Trimming pared 4 bases from V and 2 bases from J, leaving 15 bases between. The CDR3 consists of 15 residues. Germline CDR1 reads MGHRA; CDR2 reads YSYEKL.

V is TRBV4-1 and J is TRBJ2-7; a weak D match, TRBD1 (5 bases). The sequence came from a human donor in good health. Some libraries in this study had Jurkat cell RNA spiked in. Sequenced sample: naive CD8+ T cells from blood, with Jurkat cell RNA spiked in. Subset: FACS-sorted CD8+CD4-CCR7+CD45RA+ naive T cells. CDR3 coding DNA: TGCGCCAGCAGCCTCAAAAGGGGCAGGGCCTACGAGCAGTACTTC. Protein product: CASSLKRGRAYEQYF.